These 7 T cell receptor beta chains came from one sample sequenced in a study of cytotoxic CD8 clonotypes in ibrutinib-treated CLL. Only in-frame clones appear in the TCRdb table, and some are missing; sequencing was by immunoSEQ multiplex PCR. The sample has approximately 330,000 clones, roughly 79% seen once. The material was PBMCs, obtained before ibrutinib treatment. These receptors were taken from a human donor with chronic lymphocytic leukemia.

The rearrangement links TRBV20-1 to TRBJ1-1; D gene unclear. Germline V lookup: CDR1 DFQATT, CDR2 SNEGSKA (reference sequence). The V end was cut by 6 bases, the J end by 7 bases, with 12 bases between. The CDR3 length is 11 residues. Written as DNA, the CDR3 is TGCAGTGCGCCTTCAAATTTTGAAGCTTTCTTT. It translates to CSAPSNFEAFF.

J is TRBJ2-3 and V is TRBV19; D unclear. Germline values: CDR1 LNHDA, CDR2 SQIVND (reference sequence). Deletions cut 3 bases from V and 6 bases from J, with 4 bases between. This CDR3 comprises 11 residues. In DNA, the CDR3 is TGTGCCAGTAGTATGTCGGATACGCAGTATTTT. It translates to CASSMSDTQYF.

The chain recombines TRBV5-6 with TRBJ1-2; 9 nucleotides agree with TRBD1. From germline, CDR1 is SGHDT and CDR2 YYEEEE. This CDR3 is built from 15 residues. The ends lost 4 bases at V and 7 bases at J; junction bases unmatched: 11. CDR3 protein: CASSTRDRVVGGYTF. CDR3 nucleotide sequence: TGTGCCAGCAGCACCAGGGACAGGGTGGTTGGTGGCTACACCTTC.

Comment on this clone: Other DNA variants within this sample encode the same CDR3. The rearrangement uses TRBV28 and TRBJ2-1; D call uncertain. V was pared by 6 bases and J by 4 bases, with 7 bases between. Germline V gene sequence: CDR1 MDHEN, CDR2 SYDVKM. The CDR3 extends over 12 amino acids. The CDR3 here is CASSLEYNEQFF. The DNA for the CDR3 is TGTGCCAGCAGCCTAGAGTACAATGAGCAGTTCTTC.

This CDR3 is CSATPDTEAFF. The CDR3 region has the DNA TGCAGTGCCACTCCCGACACTGAAGCTTTCTTT. The chain links TRBV20-1 to TRBJ1-1, with D hard to call. Trimming left V 6 bases short and J 3 bases short, with 8 bases between. Per the germline V gene, CDR1 is DFQATT and CDR2 is SNEGSKA (reference sequence). The CDR3 is 11 amino acids.

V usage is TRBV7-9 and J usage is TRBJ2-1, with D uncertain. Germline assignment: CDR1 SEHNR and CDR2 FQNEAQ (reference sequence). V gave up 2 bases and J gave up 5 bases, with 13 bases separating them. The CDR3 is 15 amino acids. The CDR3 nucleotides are TGTGCCAGCAGCTTAACCCCCCTTAGAAACAATGAGCAGTTCTTC. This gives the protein CASSLTPLRNNEQFF.

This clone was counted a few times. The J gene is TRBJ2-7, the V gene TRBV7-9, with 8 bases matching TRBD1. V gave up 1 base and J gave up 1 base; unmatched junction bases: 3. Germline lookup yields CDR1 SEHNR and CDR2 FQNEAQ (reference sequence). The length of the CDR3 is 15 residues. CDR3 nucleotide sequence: TGTGCCAGCAGCTTAGGAGACAGGGGATCCTACGAGCAGTACTTC. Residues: CASSLGDRGSYEQYF.